One and the same sample provided the 29 T cell receptor beta chains below, sequenced in a study of radiation and T cells in renal cell carcinoma. Sequenced by immunoSEQ multiplex PCR; TCRdb stores in-frame clones only, minus some. The data contain 75,000 to 95,000 clones, around 81% of them seen just once; the ten biggest clones take up just under 9.5%. Specified time point: blood 4 weeks post-SBRT, at nephrectomy. Treatment denoted: 15 Gy SBRT to primary tumor, nephrectomy 4 weeks later. Sequenced here: blood, sampled from a patient whose treatment included radiotherapy and nephrectomy. These receptor sequences come from a man aged 45 to 65 with renal cell carcinoma.

CDR3 in amino acids: CASSLTSGLADTDTQYF. The CDR3 nucleotides are TGTGCCAGCAGCCTAACTTCTGGGCTAGCGGACACAGATACGCAGTATTTT. The chain couples TRBV4-2 to TRBJ2-3; 7 positions agree with TRBD2. V lost 4 bases, J lost 2 bases, and 12 bases stayed unmatched. Per germline, CDR1 LGHNA and CDR2 YNFKEQ. CDR3 length equals 17 residues.

CDR3 DNA sequence: TGTGCCAGCAGCCAAACCGCAGGGGTCACCGTCTCCTACGAGCAGTACTTC. This translates into CASSQTAGVTVSYEQYF. The chain carries TRBV7-2 and TRBJ2-7; maybe TRBD1 (6 bases). This CDR3 has 17 residues. CDR1 is SGHTA and CDR2 is FQGNSA in the germline V gene. V was trimmed by 5 bases and J by 0 bases, leaving 20 bases between them. Full variable domain (outside the CDR3, taken from reference TRBV7-2 and TRBJ2-7): GAGVSQSPSNKVTEKGKDVELRCDPISGHTALYWYRQSLGQGLEFLIYFQGNSAPDKSGLPSDRFSAERTGGSVSTLTIQRTQQEDSAVYLCASSQTAGVTVSYEQYFGPGTRLTVT.

This sequence joins TRBV9 and TRBJ2-1; a possible D gene is TRBD2 (5 bases). The CDR3 is made up of 15 amino acids. V was trimmed by 4 bases and J by 7 bases, leaving 18 bases between them. Germline lookup yields CDR1 SGDLS and CDR2 YYNGEE. CDR3 loop: CASSTLPGPGNEQFF. The CDR3 DNA follows: TGTGCCAGCAGCACTCTGCCGGGTCCGGGAAATGAGCAGTTCTTC.

This clone was observed a handful of times. The chain uses TRBV9 and TRBJ2-2, with TRBD2 as a possible D gene (5 bases). Germline-derived CDR1 and CDR2 are SGDLS and YYNGEE. The CDR3 runs 15 residues. Trimming removed 0 bases at V and 7 bases at J, with 13 bases between. The CDR3 bases are TGTGCCAGCAGCGTAGTATCCCAACTAGGCGGGGAGCTGTTTTTT. The encoded protein is CASSVVSQLGGELFF.

V usage is TRBV10-3 and J usage is TRBJ2-7, with 15 bases matching TRBD2. The V segment lost 5 bases and the J segment 1 base; nucleotides outside the gene matches: 9. This CDR3 comprises 18 residues. Germline V gene lookup returns CDR1 ENHRY and CDR2 SYGVKD. As DNA, the CDR3 is TGTGCCATCAGTACCGGGACAGGGACTAGCGGGAGGTCCTACGAGCAGTACTTC. Its protein product is CAISTGTGTSGRSYEQYF.

The J gene is TRBJ2-2, the V gene TRBV5-4; 8 positions agree with TRBD2. Germline-derived CDR1 and CDR2 are SGHNT and YYREEE (reference sequence). The junction had 0 bases not matched to a gene; V was cut back by 2 bases and J by 0 bases. The CDR3 has 15 residues. The CDR3 is CASSLLAANTGELFF. The DNA of the CDR3 is TGTGCCAGCAGCTTACTAGCGGCGAACACCGGGGAGCTGTTTTTT.

The CDR3: CASSPTDYNQPQHF. As DNA, the CDR3 is TGCGCCAGCAGCCCAACAGACTACAATCAGCCCCAGCATTTT. This chain joins TRBV5-1 and TRBJ1-5; D call uncertain. This CDR3 has 14 amino acids. The germline gives CDR1 SGHRS, CDR2 YFSETQ. V lost 4 bases to trimming and J lost 3 bases, with 11 bases between them.

The J gene is TRBJ1-1, the V gene TRBV5-4; D is unresolved. CDR3 length: 14 residues. Trimming cost V 5 bases and J 5 bases, with 16 bases left between them. Germline values: CDR1 SGHNT, CDR2 YYREEE (reference sequence). CDR3 nucleotides: TGTGCCAGCAGACTTGATGGTGGAGGGACTGAAGCTTTCTTT. The encoded protein is CASRLDGGGTEAFF.

J is TRBJ2-2 and V is TRBV7-6, with D possibly matching TRBD2 (5 bases). The length of the CDR3 is 15 residues. Per the germline V gene, CDR1 is SGHVS and CDR2 is FNYEAQ. V lost 5 bases and J 4 bases, leaving 14 bases between the germline ends. For the CDR3, the DNA is TGTGCCAGCAGCCCGTATCTGGCGGGCACCGGGGAGCTGTTTTTT. Its translation is CASSPYLAGTGELFF. Variable domain in full (rest from reference TRBV7-6 and TRBJ2-2): GAGVSQSPRYKVTKRGQDVALRCDPISGHVSLYWYRQALGQGPEFLTYFNYEAQQDKSGLPNDRFSAERPEGSISTLTIQRTEQRDSAMYRCASSPYLAGTGELFFGEGSRLTVL.

The chain links TRBV5-1 to TRBJ1-1; 8 bases agree with TRBD1. Germline CDR1 is SGHRS and CDR2 is YFSETQ. The CDR3 covers 15 residues. V trimming: 0 bases; J trimming: 3 bases; junction bases outside the gene matches: 4. The CDR3 nucleotides are TGCGCCAGCAGCTTGGCGGGACAGGAGGACACTGAAGCTTTCTTT. Amino acids: CASSLAGQEDTEAFF.

This chain joins TRBV2 and TRBJ1-6; maybe TRBD1 (5 bases). Trimming removed 2 bases at V and 8 bases at J, with 13 bases between. Germline CDR1 is SNHLY and CDR2 is FYNNEI. This CDR3 contains 15 residues. The CDR3 is CASSEWRGADSPLHF. CDR3 nucleotides: TGTGCCAGCAGTGAATGGAGAGGGGCGGATTCACCCCTCCACTTT.

The genes are TRBV6-1 and TRBJ2-7, with 7 bases identical to TRBD1. V gave up 8 bases and J gave up 2 bases; unmatched junction bases: 9. CDR3 size: 14 residues. Germline CDR1 and CDR2: MNHNS and SASEGT. CDR3 DNA: TGTGCCAGCGAATCCGGGACAGAGACCTACGAGCAGTACTTC. It translates to CASESGTETYEQYF.

In its sample, this clone was seen once. This chain uses TRBV13 with TRBJ1-1; no firm D call. This CDR3 is 15 amino acids long. Germline V gives CDR1 PRHDT, CDR2 FYEKMQ (reference sequence). Trimming stripped 0 bases from V and 1 base from J, with 9 bases between. CDR3 bases: TGTGCCAGCAGCTTAGGCGTTTTCAGGAACACTGAAGCTTTCTTT. It yields the protein CASSLGVFRNTEAFF. The full variable domain, with the rest looked up from reference TRBV13 and TRBJ1-1, is AAGVIQSPRHLIKEKRETATLKCYPIPRHDTVYWYQQGPGQDPQFLISFYEKMQSDKGSIPDRFSAQQFSDYHSELNMSSLELGDSALYFCASSLGVFRNTEAFFGQGTRLTVV.

This clone was found many times. The chain's CDR3 is CASSFASTNTEAFF. CDR3 nucleotide sequence: TGTGCCAGCAGCTTCGCGTCTACGAACACTGAAGCTTTCTTT. V usage is TRBV11-2 and J usage is TRBJ1-1; D is uncertain. CDR3 length: 14 amino acids. CDR1 SGHAT and CDR2 FQNNGV come from the germline V gene. Between the trimmed V and J ends, which lost 3 bases and 1 base, there was a span of 9 bases.

This chain connects TRBV19 to TRBJ1-1; D is perhaps TRBD1 (6 bases). This CDR3 spans 14 amino acids. CDR1 and CDR2 from the germline V gene are LNHDA and SQIVND (reference sequence). V shed 4 bases and J shed 4 bases, with 13 bases lying between them. CDR3 in amino acids: CASSRDIPGTEAFF. Here the CDR3 DNA reads TGTGCCAGTAGTAGGGACATCCCGGGCACTGAAGCTTTCTTT. The full variable domain, in which reference TRBV19 and TRBJ1-1 provide the parts outside the CDR3, is DGGITQSPKYLFRKEGQNVTLSCEQNLNHDAMYWYRQDPGQGLRLIYYSQIVNDFQKGDIAEGYSVSREKKESFPLTVTSAQKNPTAFYLCASSRDIPGTEAFFGQGTRLTVV.

The V call is TRBV5-1, the J call TRBJ2-1; 8 positions match TRBD2. Germline V lookup: CDR1 SGHRS, CDR2 YFSETQ. This CDR3 contains 16 residues. The J segment lost 6 bases and the V segment lost 5 bases, leaving 13 bases of the junction unmatched. The CDR3 spells CASSQPGLGIGNEQFF. The CDR3 nucleotides are TGCGCCAGCAGTCAACCGGGACTAGGAATAGGCAATGAGCAGTTCTTC.

This clone was seen once. The chain joins TRBV10-3 to TRBJ2-5, with 7 bases matching TRBD2. The CDR3 contains 12 residues. The junction had 0 bases not matched to a gene; V was cut back by 8 bases and J by 0 bases. Germline CDR1 reads ENHRY; CDR2 reads SYGVKD. CDR3 residues: CAIGLDQETQYF. In DNA, the CDR3 is TGTGCCATCGGACTAGACCAAGAGACCCAGTACTTC.

V gene TRBV28 combines with J gene TRBJ1-5; perhaps TRBD1 as D (5 bases). CDR3 length: 14 amino acids. Germline V gene data show CDR1 as MDHEN and CDR2 as SYDVKM. Trimming cost V 6 bases and J 5 bases, with 14 bases left between them. CDR3 protein: CASRGPARDQPQHF. The DNA for the CDR3 is TGTGCCAGCAGGGGACCGGCTCGGGATCAGCCCCAGCATTTT. Variable domain in full (rest from reference TRBV28 and TRBJ1-5): DVKVTQSSRYLVKRTGEKVFLECVQDMDHENMFWYRQDPGLGLRLIYFSYDVKMKEKGDIPEGYSVSREKKERFSLILESASTNQTSMYLCASRGPARDQPQHFGDGTRLSIL.

This chain links TRBV7-9 with TRBJ2-3; 8 bases map to TRBD2. This CDR3 spans 14 amino acids. Germline V gene data show CDR1 as SEHNR and CDR2 as FQNEAQ (reference sequence). The CDR3 protein is CATLSGGVTDTQYF. DNA of the CDR3: TGTGCGACCCTCTCGGGGGGGGTCACAGATACGCAGTATTTT.

This clone was seen just once. The J gene is TRBJ2-3, the V gene TRBV5-1, with D uncertain. Deletions cut 4 bases from V and 2 bases from J, with 14 bases between. The CDR3 is 15 amino acids. Germline V gives CDR1 SGHRS, CDR2 YFSETQ. CDR3 in amino acids: CASSPGLPLTDTQYF. The CDR3 nucleotides read TGCGCCAGCAGCCCCGGCCTCCCACTCACAGATACGCAGTATTTT. Supplemented by reference TRBV5-1 and TRBJ2-3, the full variable domain reads KAGVTQTPRYLIKTRGQQVTLSCSPISGHRSVSWYQQTPGQGLQFLFEYFSETQRNKGNFPGRFSGRQFSNSRSEMNVSTLELGDSALYLCASSPGLPLTDTQYFGPGTRLTVL.

This chain joins TRBV2 and TRBJ2-2, with TRBD1 matching 8 bases. There are 17 residues in the CDR3. Trimming removed 2 bases from V and 6 bases from J; junction bases left unmatched: 11. CDR1 and CDR2 (germline): SNHLY, FYNNEI. In DNA form, the CDR3 reads TGTGCCAGCAGTGAATGGAGGGGCAGGGGGCAGGCCGGGGAGCTGTTTTTT. Its translation is CASSEWRGRGQAGELFF. The full variable domain, rest sourced from reference TRBV2 and TRBJ2-2, is EPEVTQTPSHQVTQMGQEVILRCVPISNHLYFYWYRQILGQKVEFLVSFYNNEISEKSEIFDDQFSVERPDGSNFTLKIRSTKLEDSAMYFCASSEWRGRGQAGELFFGEGSRLTVL.

The gene calls are TRBV20-1 and TRBJ2-1; no reliable D call. Trimming left V 3 bases short and J 9 bases short, with 9 bases between. CDR1 and CDR2 (germline): DFQATT, SNEGSKA (reference sequence). The CDR3 runs to 11 residues. The CDR3 region is CSARESGEQFF. As DNA, the CDR3 is TGCAGTGCTAGGGAGTCCGGTGAGCAGTTCTTC.

The gene calls are TRBV27 and TRBJ1-1; tentative D call: TRBD1 (5 bases). The CDR3 runs 14 residues. The germline V gene encodes CDR1 MNHEY and CDR2 SMNVEV (reference sequence). V shed 8 bases and J shed 4 bases, with 17 bases lying between them. In DNA, the CDR3 is TGTGCCAGCCGTTCTTGGGGGGAGGGCACTGAAGCTTTCTTT. Protein: CASRSWGEGTEAFF.

J is TRBJ2-1 and V is TRBV9, with no clear D. Between the trimmed V and J ends, which lost 0 bases and 7 bases, there was a span of 8 bases. The CDR3 loop spans 13 amino acids. Germline CDR1 reads SGDLS; CDR2 reads YYNGEE. In DNA form, the CDR3 reads TGTGCCAGCAGCGTAGCAATATCTAATGAGCAGTTCTTC. Its protein product is CASSVAISNEQFF.

This rearrangement joins TRBV27 to TRBJ2-1; TRBD2 agrees at 9 bases. V dropped 6 bases and J dropped 6; count of bases not matched to a gene: 6. Germline CDR1 reads MNHEY; CDR2 reads SMNVEV (reference sequence). There are 14 residues in the CDR3. CDR3 DNA: TGTGCCAGCAGCCAGGCGGGAGGGCTCAATGAGCAGTTCTTC. Residues: CASSQAGGLNEQFF.

The sample holds a few counts of this clone. This chain uses TRBV29-1 with TRBJ1-1, with a weak D call TRBD1 (6 bases). V dropped 8 bases and J dropped 2 bases, with 18 bases sitting between them. Germline lookup yields CDR1 SQVTM and CDR2 ANQGSEA. The CDR3 is 14 residues long. The CDR3 spells CSSSLMTGNTEAFF. The CDR3, as DNA: TGCAGCTCCTCCCTGATGACAGGAAACACTGAAGCTTTCTTT.

This clone showed up just a few times. The chain couples TRBV11-2 to TRBJ1-3; D is perhaps TRBD1 (5 bases). The CDR3 has 16 amino acids. Germline V CDR1 and CDR2: SGHAT, FQNNGV. V was trimmed by 4 bases and J by 3 bases, leaving 16 bases between them. CDR3 loop: CASSSPPGKVGNTIYF. The CDR3 region has the DNA TGTGCCAGCAGCTCCCCCCCAGGGAAGGTTGGAAACACCATATATTTT.

The count of this clone is one. V is TRBV27 and J is TRBJ2-7, with a tentative D call TRBD1 (5 bases). This CDR3 spans 14 amino acids. The V end was cut by 5 bases, the J end by 3 bases, with 14 bases between. From germline, CDR1 is MNHEY and CDR2 SMNVEV (reference sequence). As DNA, the CDR3 is TGTGCCAGCAGTCTCCGTAGGGGCCACTACGAGCAGTACTTC. Protein product: CASSLRRGHYEQYF.

The CDR3 DNA reads TGCGCCAGCAGCTTGCTGGGGCTAAGCACAGATACGCAGTATTTT. Protein: CASSLLGLSTDTQYF. The genes are TRBV5-1 and TRBJ2-3; weak D call: TRBD1 (5 bases). Trimming removed 1 base from V and 0 bases from J, with 9 bases in between. Looked up from germline, CDR1 is SGHRS and CDR2 is YFSETQ. The CDR3 sequence is 15 residues long. Full variable domain (missing parts from reference TRBV5-1 and TRBJ2-3): KAGVTQTPRYLIKTRGQQVTLSCSPISGHRSVSWYQQTPGQGLQFLFEYFSETQRNKGNFPGRFSGRQFSNSRSEMNVSTLELGDSALYLCASSLLGLSTDTQYFGPGTRLTVL.